The clone carrying this T cell receptor beta chain turned up a few times. Its antigen is as yet unknown. The data are from a study of post-analysis software for immune sequencing data. Study-wide context: The disease courses covered relapsing-remitting, secondary progressive and progressive-relapsing multiple sclerosis. Whole-study findings and limits: Strong co-clustering by F measure was seen for same-batch samples. A significant reduction in normalized Chao1 diversity was observed in multiple sclerosis patients versus controls. There were several TRBV segments more frequent in patients than controls, and TRBV5-6, TRBV5-1 and TRBV20-1 were among them.

The CDR3 length is 14 residues. Germline lookup yields CDR1 SEHNR and CDR2 FQNEAQ (reference sequence). Trimming cost V 5 bases and J 6 bases, with 17 bases left between them. Each TCR beta cDNA library carried unique molecular identifiers. Yield was some 500,000 cDNA molecules from around 1 to 9.1 million T cells. TCRdb recomputed calls from the PCR reads with MiXCR, one row per CDR3 protein. Of about 190,000 distinct CDR3 sequences in the sample, roughly 30% were seen once. The sequenced sample consisted of blood. The clonotype originates from a girl aged 2-17 years with multiple sclerosis. V gene TRBV7-9 combines with J gene TRBJ2-7; a possible D gene is TRBD1 (6 bases). The CDR3 DNA sequence: TGTGCCAGCAGCCCACTCGGCAGGGGCCGCGAGCAGTACTTC. Translation gives CASSPLGRGREQYF.